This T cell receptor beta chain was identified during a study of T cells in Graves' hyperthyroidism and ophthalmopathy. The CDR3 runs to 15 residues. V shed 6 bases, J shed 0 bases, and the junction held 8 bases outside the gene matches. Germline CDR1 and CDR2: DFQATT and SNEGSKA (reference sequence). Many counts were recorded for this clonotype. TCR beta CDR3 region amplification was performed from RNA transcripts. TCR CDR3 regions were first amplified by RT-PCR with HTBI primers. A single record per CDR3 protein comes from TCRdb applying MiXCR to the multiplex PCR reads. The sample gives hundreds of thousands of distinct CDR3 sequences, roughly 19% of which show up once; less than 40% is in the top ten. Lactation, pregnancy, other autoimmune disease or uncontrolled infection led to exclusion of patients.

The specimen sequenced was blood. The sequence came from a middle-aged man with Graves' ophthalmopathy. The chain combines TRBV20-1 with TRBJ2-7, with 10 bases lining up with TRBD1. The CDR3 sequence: CSAPGGDRGSYEQYF. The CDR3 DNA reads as TGCAGTGCCCCGGGGGGGGACAGGGGCTCCTACGAGCAGTACTTC.